What follows describes a single T cell receptor beta chain. The study ran its PCR with 60 Vbeta and 13 Jbeta primers. Data came from immunoSEQ multiplex PCR; TCRdb stores just in-frame clones and leaves some out. Of under 70,000 clones listed, 77% are singletons. The sample comes from a study of cytomegalovirus exposure and HLA in healthy donors. Germline V gene lookup returns CDR1 MDHEN and CDR2 SYDVKM. Trimming took 6 bases from V and 4 from J, leaving 10 bases between them. This CDR3 contains 12 residues. The sample was PBMCs. This sequence joins TRBV28 and TRBJ2-7, with D tentatively TRBD1 (6 bases). The receptor was derived from a male donor in good health and CMV-seropositive. Here the CDR3 DNA reads TGTGCCAGCAGCGACAGGCAGTACGAGCAGTACTTC. Translation: CASSDRQYEQYF.